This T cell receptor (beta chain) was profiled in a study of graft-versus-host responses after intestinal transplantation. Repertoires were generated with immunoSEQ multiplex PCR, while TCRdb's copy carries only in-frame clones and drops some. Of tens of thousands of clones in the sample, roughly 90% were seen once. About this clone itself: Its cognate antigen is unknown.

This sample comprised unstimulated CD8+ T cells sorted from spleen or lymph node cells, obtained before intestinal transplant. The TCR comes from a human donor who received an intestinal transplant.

In DNA, the CDR3 is TGTGCCAGCAGCCCAGGGGGCTTTTACGAGCAGTACTTC. Translated, it gives CASSPGGFYEQYF. This sequence joins TRBV11-2 and TRBJ2-7; 8 nucleotides line up with TRBD1. V dropped 5 bases and J dropped 4; count of bases not matched to a gene: 4. CDR3 length: 13 amino acids. Germline V gene data show CDR1 as SGHAT and CDR2 as FQNNGV.